The present TCR beta chain was sequenced within a study of blood T cell repertoires in COVID-19. TCRdb keeps only in-frame clones here, not all; method: immunoSEQ multiplex PCR. Of approximately 250,000 clones listed, around 93% are singletons. Source material: PBMCs or T cells enriched from blood (not recorded which). This TCR was sampled from a man in his forties or fifties who had been exposed to COVID-19.

CDR3 in DNA: TGTGCCACCAGTGATGCCCCAGGGTCTCGACTCTCTGGGGCCAACGTCCTGACTTTC. Protein: CATSDAPGSRLSGANVLTF. The chain links TRBV24-1 to TRBJ2-6; perhaps TRBD1 as D (5 bases). The V gene's germline CDR1 is KGHDR and CDR2 SFDVKD. With 3 bases removed from V and 0 bases from J, the gap between germline ends came to 17 bases. The CDR3 contains 19 residues.